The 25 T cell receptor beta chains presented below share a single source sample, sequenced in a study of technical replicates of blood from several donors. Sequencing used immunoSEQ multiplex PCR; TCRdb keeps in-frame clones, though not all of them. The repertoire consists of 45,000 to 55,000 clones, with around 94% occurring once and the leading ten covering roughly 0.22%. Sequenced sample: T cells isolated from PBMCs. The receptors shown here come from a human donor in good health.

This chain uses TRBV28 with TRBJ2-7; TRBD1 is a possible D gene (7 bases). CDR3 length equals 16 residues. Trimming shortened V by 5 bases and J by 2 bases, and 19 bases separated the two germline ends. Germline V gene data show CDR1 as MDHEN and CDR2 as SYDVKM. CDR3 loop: CASSDVGGQPTYEQYF. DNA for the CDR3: TGTGCCAGCAGTGACGTGGGGGGACAGCCTACCTACGAGCAGTACTTC.

The CDR3 DNA reads TGTGCCAGCAGCCACTCCCCGAGGGAGACCCAGTACTTC. Protein sequence: CASSHSPRETQYF. The chain uses TRBV6-5 and TRBJ2-5; D remains ambiguous. The length of the CDR3 is 13 residues. Trimming took 6 bases from V and 5 from J, leaving 13 bases between them. The germline gives CDR1 MNHEY, CDR2 SVGAGI.

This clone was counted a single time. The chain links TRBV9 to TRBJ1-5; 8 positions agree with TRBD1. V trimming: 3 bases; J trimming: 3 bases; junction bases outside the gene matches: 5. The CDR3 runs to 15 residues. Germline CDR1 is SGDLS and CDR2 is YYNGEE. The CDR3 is CASSATDRVNQPQHF. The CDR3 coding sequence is TGTGCCAGCAGCGCCACGGACAGGGTCAATCAGCCCCAGCATTTT. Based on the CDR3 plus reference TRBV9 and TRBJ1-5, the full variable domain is DSGVTQTPKHLITATGQRVTLRCSPRSGDLSVYWYQQSLDQGLQFLIQYYNGEERAKGNILERFSAQQFPDLHSELNLSSLELGDSALYFCASSATDRVNQPQHFGDGTRLSIL.

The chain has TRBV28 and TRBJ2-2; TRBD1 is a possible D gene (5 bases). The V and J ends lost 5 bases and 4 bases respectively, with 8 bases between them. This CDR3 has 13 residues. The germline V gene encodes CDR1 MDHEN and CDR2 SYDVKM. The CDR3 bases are TGTGCCAGCAGTCTGACAGCCACCGGGGAGCTGTTTTTT. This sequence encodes CASSLTATGELFF.

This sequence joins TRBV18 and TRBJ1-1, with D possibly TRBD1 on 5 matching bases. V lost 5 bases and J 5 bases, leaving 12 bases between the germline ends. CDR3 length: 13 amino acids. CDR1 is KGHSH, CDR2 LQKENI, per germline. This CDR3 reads CASSYDSLTEAFF. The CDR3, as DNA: TGTGCCAGCTCATACGACAGCTTAACTGAAGCTTTCTTT.

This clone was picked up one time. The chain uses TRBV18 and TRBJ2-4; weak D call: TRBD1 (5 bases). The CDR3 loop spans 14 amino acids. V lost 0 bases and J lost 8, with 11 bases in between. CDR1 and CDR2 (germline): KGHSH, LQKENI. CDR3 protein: CASSPPDGADIQYF. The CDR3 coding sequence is TGTGCCAGCTCACCACCGGATGGGGCGGACATTCAGTACTTC.

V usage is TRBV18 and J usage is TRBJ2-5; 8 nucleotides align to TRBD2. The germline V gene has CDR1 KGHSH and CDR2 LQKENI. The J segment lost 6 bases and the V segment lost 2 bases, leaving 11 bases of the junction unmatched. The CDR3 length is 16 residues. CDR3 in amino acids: CASSPVSGRAVKTQYF. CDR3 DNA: TGTGCCAGCTCACCAGTTTCCGGGAGGGCCGTGAAGACCCAGTACTTC.

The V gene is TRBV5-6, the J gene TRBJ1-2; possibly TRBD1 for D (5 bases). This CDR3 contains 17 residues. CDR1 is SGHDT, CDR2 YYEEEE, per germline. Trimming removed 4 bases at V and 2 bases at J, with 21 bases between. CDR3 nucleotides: TGTGCCAGCAGCCAACTCGGGTCCAGGACAACCAACTATGGCTACACCTTC. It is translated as CASSQLGSRTTNYGYTF.

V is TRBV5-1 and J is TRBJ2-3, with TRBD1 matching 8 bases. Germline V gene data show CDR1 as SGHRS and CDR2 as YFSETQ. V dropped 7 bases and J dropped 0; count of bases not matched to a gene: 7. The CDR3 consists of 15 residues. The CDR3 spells CASFQGASSTDTQYF. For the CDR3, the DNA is TGCGCCAGCTTCCAGGGGGCTTCGAGCACAGATACGCAGTATTTT.

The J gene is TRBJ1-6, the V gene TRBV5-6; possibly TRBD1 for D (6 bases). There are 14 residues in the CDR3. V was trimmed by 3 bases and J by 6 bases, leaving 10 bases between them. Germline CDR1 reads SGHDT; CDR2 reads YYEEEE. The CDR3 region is CASSSGTTNSPLHF. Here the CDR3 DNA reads TGTGCCAGCAGCTCCGGGACAACTAATTCACCCCTCCACTTT.

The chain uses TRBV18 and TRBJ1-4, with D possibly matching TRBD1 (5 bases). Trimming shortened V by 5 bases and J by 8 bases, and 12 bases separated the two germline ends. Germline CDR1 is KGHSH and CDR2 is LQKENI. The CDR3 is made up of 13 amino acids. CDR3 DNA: TGTGCCAGCTCAACCAGGGCTTCCGAAAAACTGTTTTTT. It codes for CASSTRASEKLFF.

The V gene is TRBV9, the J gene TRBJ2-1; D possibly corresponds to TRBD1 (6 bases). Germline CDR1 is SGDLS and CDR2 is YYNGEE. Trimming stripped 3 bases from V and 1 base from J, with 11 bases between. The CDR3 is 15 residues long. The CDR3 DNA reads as TGTGCCAGCAGCGGACAGGTTGATTCCTACAATGAGCAGTTCTTC. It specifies CASSGQVDSYNEQFF. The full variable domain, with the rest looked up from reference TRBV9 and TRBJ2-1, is DSGVTQTPKHLITATGQRVTLRCSPRSGDLSVYWYQQSLDQGLQFLIQYYNGEERAKGNILERFSAQQFPDLHSELNLSSLELGDSALYFCASSGQVDSYNEQFFGPGTRLTVL.

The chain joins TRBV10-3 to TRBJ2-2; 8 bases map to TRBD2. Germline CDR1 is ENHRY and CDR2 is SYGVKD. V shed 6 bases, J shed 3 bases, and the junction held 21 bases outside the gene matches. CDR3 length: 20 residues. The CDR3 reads CAIRRLAKGLPLTDTGELFF. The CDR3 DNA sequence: TGTGCCATCAGGAGACTAGCGAAAGGCCTTCCCCTAACGGACACCGGGGAGCTGTTTTTT.

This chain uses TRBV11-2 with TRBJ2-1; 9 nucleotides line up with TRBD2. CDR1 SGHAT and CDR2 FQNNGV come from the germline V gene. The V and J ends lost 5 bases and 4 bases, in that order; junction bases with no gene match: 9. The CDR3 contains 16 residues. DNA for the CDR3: TGTGCCAGCAGCCCACGTCTAGCGGGGATTTACAATGAGCAGTTCTTC. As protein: CASSPRLAGIYNEQFF.

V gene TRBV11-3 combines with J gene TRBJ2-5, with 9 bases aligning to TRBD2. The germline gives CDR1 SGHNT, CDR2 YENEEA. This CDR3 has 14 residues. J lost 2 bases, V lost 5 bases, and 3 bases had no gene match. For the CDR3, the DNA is TGTGCCAGCAGCCGGAGCGGGGGGCAAGAGACCCAGTACTTC. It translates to CASSRSGGQETQYF.

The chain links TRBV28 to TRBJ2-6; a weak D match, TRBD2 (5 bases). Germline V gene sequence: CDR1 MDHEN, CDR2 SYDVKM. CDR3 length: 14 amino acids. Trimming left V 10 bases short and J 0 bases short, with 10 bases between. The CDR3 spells CATRRLSGANVLTF. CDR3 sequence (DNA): TGTGCCACCCGGAGGCTCTCTGGGGCCAACGTCCTGACTTTC. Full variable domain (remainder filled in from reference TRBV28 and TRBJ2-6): DVKVTQSSRYLVKRTGEKVFLECVQDMDHENMFWYRQDPGLGLRLIYFSYDVKMKEKGDIPEGYSVSREKKERFSLILESASTNQTSMYLCATRRLSGANVLTFGAGSRLTVL.

CDR3 sequence: CASSPAGLIGEKLFF. The CDR3, as DNA: TGTGCCAGCAGCCCAGCAGGGCTTATAGGTGAAAAACTGTTTTTT. The V and J genes are TRBV14 and TRBJ1-4; tentatively, D is TRBD1 (5 bases). Germline loops: CDR1 SGHDN, CDR2 FVKESK. V gave up 4 bases and J gave up 7 bases, with 16 bases separating them. The CDR3 is 15 amino acids.

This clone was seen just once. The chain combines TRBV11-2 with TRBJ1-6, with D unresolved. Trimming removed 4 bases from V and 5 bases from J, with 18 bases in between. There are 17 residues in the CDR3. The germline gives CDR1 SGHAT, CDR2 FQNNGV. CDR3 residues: CASSSPIRLLNNSPLHF. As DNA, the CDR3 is TGTGCCAGCAGCTCACCGATTAGATTACTCAATAATTCACCCCTCCACTTT.

Here the CDR3 reads CASSPASRTGASPLHF. The CDR3 region has the DNA TGTGCCAGCAGCCCAGCGTCCCGGACAGGGGCCTCACCCCTCCACTTT. The chain is built from TRBV9 and TRBJ1-6, with TRBD1 matching 9 bases. V lost 4 bases to trimming and J lost 10 bases; unmatched junction nucleotides: 12. The CDR3 extends over 16 amino acids. CDR1 is SGDLS, CDR2 YYNGEE, per germline.

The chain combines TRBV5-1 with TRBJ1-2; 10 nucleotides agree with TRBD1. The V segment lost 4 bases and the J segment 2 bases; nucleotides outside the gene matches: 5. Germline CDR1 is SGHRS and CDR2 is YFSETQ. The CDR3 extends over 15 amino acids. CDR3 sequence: CASSLDRGDNYGYTF. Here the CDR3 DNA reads TGCGCCAGCAGCCTGGACAGGGGGGACAACTATGGCTACACCTTC.

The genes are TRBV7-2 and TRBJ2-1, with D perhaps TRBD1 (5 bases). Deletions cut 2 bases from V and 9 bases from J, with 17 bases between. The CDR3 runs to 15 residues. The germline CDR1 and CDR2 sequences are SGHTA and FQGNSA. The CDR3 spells CASSLFWGLQGEQFF. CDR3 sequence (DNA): TGTGCCAGCAGCTTATTCTGGGGCTTACAAGGTGAGCAGTTCTTC.

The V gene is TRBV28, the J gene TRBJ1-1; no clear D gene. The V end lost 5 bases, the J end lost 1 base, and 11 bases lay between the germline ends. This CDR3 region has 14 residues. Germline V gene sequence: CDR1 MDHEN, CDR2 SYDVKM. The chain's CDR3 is CASSEASGNTEAFF. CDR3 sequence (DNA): TGTGCCAGCAGTGAGGCCTCGGGGAACACTGAAGCTTTCTTT.

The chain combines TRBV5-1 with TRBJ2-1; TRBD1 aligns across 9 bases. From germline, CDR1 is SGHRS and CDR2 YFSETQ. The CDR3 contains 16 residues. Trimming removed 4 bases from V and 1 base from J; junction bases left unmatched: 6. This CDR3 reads CASSATGGISYNEQFF. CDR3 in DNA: TGCGCCAGCAGCGCTACAGGGGGCATATCCTACAATGAGCAGTTCTTC. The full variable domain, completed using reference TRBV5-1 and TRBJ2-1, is KAGVTQTPRYLIKTRGQQVTLSCSPISGHRSVSWYQQTPGQGLQFLFEYFSETQRNKGNFPGRFSGRQFSNSRSEMNVSTLELGDSALYLCASSATGGISYNEQFFGPGTRLTVL.

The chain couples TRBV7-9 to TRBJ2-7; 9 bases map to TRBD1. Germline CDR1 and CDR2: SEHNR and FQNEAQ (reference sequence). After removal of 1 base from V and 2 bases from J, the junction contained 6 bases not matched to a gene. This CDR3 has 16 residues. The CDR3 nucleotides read TGTGCCAGCAGCTTAGTCTCCGGACAGGGGACCTACGAGCAGTACTTC. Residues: CASSLVSGQGTYEQYF.

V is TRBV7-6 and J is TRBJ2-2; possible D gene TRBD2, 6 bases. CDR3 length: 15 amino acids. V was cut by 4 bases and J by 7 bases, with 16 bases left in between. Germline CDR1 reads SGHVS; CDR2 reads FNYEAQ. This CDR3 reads CASSSPGGSGGELFF. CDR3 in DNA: TGTGCCAGCAGCTCCCCTGGGGGGTCGGGCGGGGAGCTGTTTTTT.